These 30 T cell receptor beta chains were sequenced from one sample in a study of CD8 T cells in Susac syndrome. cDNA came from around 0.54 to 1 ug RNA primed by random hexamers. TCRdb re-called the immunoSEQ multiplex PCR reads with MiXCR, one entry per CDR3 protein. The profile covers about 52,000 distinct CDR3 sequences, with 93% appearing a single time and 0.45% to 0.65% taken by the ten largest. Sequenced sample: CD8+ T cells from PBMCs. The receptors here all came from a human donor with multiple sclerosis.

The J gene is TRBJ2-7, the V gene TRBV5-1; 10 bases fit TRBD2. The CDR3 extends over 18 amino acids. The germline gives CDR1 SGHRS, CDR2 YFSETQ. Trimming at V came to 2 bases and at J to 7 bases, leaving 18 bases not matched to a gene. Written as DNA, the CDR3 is TGCGCCAGCAGCTTTTGGGCTAGCGGGGGCAACCCTATGGAGGAGCAGTACTTC. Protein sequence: CASSFWASGGNPMEEQYF.

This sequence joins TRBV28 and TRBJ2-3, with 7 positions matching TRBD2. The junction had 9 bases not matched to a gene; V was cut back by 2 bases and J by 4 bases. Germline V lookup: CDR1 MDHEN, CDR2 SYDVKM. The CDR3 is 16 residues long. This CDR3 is CASSLSLGGSPDTQYF. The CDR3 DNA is TGTGCCAGCAGTTTAAGTTTGGGGGGGAGCCCAGATACGCAGTATTTT.

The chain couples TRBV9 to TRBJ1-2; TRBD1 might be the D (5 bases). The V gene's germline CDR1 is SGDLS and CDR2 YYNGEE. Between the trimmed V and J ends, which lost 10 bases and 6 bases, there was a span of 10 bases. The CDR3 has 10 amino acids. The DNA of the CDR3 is TGTGCCGTCCAGGGAGATGGCTACACCTTC. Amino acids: CAVQGDGYTF.

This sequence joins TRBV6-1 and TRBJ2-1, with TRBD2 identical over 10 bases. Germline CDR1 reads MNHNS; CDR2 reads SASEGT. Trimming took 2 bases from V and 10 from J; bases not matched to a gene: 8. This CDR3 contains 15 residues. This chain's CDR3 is CASSELSGGAGEQFF. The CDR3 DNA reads TGTGCCAGCAGTGAACTGAGCGGGGGGGCGGGAGAGCAGTTCTTC.

CDR3 sequence reads: CATTGTANTGELFF. Written as DNA, the CDR3 is TGTGCCACCACGGGGACAGCGAACACCGGGGAGCTGTTTTTT. The chain recombines TRBV27 with TRBJ2-2; 7 nucleotides line up with TRBD1. With 10 bases clipped from V and 0 bases from J, the junction kept 5 bases outside the gene matches. This CDR3 region has 14 residues. Germline V gives CDR1 MNHEY, CDR2 SMNVEV (reference sequence).

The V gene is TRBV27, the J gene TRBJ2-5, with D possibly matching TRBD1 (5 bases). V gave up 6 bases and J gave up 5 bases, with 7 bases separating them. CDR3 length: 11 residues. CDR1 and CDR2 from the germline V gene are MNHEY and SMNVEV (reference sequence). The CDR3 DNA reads TGTGCCAGCAGGGGGCGCGAGACCCAGTACTTC. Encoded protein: CASRGRETQYF.

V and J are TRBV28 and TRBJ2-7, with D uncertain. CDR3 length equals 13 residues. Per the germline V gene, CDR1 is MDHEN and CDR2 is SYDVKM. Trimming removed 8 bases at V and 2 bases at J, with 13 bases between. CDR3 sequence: CASGIWTPYEQYF. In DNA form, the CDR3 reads TGTGCCAGCGGGATCTGGACCCCCTACGAGCAGTACTTC. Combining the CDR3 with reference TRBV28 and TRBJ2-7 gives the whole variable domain DVKVTQSSRYLVKRTGEKVFLECVQDMDHENMFWYRQDPGLGLRLIYFSYDVKMKEKGDIPEGYSVSREKKERFSLILESASTNQTSMYLCASGIWTPYEQYFGPGTRLTVT.

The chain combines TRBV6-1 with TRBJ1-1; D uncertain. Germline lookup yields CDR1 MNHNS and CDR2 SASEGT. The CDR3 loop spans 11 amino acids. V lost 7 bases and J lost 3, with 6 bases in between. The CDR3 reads CASKYYTEAFF. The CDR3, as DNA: TGTGCCAGCAAGTACTACACTGAAGCTTTCTTT.

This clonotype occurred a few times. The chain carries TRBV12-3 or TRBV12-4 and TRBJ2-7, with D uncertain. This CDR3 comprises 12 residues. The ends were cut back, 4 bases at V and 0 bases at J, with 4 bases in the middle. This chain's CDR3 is CASSWDSYEQYF. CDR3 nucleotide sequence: TGTGCCAGCAGTTGGGACTCCTACGAGCAGTACTTC.

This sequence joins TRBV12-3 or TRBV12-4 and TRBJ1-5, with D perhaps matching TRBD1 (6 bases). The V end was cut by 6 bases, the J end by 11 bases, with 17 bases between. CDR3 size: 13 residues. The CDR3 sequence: CASSGTPEIAQHF. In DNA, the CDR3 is TGTGCCAGCAGCGGGACACCCGAAATTGCCCAGCATTTT.

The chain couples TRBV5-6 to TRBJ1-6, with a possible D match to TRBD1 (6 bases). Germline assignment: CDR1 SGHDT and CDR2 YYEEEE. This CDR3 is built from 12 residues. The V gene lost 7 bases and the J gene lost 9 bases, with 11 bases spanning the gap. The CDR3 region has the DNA TGTGCCAGCGGGGAGGGGGGTTCACCCCTCCACTTT. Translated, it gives CASGEGGSPLHF. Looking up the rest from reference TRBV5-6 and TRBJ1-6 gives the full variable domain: DAGVTQSPTHLIKTRGQQVTLRCSPKSGHDTVSWYQQALGQGPQFIFQYYEEEERQRGNFPDRFSGHQFPNYSSELNVNALLLGDSALYLCASGEGGSPLHFGNGTRLTVT.

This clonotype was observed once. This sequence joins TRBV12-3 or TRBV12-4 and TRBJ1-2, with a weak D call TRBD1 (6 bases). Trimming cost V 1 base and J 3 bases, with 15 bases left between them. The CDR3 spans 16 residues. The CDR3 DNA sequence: TGTGCCAGCAGTTTAGGAGGACAGCCTTCGGACTATGGCTACACCTTC. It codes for CASSLGGQPSDYGYTF.

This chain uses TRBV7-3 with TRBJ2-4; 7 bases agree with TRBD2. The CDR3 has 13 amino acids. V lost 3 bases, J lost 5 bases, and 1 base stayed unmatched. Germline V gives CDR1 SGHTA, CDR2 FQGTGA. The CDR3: CASSLGGENIQYF. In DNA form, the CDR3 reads TGTGCCAGCAGCTTGGGAGGGGAAAACATTCAGTACTTC.

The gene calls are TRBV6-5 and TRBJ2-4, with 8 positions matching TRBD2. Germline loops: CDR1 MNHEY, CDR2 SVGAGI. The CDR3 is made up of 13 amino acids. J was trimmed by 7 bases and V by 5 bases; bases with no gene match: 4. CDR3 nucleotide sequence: TGTGCCAGCAGTCCCGGGGGGGCTAACATTCAGTACTTC. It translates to CASSPGGANIQYF.

CDR3 bases: TGTGCCAGCAGCCTCCAGGGGGGGGCCTACAATGAGCAGTTCTTC. Translated: CASSLQGGAYNEQFF. The chain has TRBV3-1 and TRBJ2-1; D may be TRBD1 or TRBD2 (7 bases each). Between the trimmed V and J ends, which lost 4 bases and 2 bases, there was a span of 12 bases. The CDR3 is made up of 15 amino acids. Germline CDR1 LGHDT, CDR2 YNNKEL (reference sequence).

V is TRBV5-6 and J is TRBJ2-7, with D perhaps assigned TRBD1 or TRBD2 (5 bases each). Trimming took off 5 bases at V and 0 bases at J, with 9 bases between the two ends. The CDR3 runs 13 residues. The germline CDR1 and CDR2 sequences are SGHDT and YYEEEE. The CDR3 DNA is TGTGCCAGCAGTGTGGGGGTCTCCTACGAGCAGTACTTC. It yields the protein CASSVGVSYEQYF.

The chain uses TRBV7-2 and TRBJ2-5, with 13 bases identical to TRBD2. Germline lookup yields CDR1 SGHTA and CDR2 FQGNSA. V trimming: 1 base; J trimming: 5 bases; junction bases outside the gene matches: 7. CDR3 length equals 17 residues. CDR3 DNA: TGTGCCAGCAGCTTAGTCACTAGCGGGGGGGCAAGGGAGACCCAGTACTTC. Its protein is CASSLVTSGGARETQYF.

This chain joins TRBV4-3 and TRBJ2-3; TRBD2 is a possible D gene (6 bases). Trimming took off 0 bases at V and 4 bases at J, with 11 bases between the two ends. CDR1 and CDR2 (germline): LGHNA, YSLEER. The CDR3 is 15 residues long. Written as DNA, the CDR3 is TGCGCCAGCAGCCAAGATGGGACTCCACCAGATACGCAGTATTTT. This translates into CASSQDGTPPDTQYF.

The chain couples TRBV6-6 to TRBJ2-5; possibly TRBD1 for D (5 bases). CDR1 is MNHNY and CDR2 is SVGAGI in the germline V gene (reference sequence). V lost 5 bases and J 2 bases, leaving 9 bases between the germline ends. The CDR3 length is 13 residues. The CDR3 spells CASSPQGQETQYF. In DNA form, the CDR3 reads TGTGCCAGCAGTCCTCAGGGTCAAGAGACCCAGTACTTC.

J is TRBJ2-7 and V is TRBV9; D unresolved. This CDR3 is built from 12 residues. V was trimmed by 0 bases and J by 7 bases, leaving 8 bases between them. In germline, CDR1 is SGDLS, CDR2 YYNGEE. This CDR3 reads CASSVGGVEQYF. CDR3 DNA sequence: TGTGCCAGCAGCGTAGGCGGCGTTGAGCAGTACTTC.

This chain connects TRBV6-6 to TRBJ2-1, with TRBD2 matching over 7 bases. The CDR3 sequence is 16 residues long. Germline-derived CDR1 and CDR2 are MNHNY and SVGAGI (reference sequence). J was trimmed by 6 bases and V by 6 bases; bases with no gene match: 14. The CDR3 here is CASSPRGREGVNEQFF. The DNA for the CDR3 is TGTGCCAGCAGCCCGCGGGGGAGGGAAGGGGTCAATGAGCAGTTCTTC.

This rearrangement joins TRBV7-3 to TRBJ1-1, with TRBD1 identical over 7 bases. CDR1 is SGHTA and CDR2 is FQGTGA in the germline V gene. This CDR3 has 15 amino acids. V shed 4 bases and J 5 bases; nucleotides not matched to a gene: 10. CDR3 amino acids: CASSYQEGARTEAFF. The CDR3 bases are TGTGCCAGCAGCTATCAAGAGGGGGCAAGGACTGAAGCTTTCTTT.

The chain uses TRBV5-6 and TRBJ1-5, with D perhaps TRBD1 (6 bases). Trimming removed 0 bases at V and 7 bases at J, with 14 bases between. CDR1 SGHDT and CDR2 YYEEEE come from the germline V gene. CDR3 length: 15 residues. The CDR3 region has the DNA TGTGCCAGCAGCTTGGCGCTGGGGGGCGGGCAGCCCCAGCATTTT. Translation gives CASSLALGGGQPQHF.

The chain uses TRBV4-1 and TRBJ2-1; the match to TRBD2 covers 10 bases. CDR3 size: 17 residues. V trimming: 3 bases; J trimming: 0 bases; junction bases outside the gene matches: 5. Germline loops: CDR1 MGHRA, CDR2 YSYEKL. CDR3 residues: CASSQATSGTSYNEQFF. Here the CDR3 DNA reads TGCGCCAGCAGCCAGGCCACTAGCGGGACCTCCTACAATGAGCAGTTCTTC.

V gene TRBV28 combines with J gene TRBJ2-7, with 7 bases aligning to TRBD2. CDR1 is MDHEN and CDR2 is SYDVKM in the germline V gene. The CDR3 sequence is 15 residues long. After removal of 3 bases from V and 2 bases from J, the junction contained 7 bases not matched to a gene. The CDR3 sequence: CASSFREGLPYEQYF. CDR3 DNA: TGTGCCAGCAGTTTCAGGGAGGGACTTCCCTACGAGCAGTACTTC.

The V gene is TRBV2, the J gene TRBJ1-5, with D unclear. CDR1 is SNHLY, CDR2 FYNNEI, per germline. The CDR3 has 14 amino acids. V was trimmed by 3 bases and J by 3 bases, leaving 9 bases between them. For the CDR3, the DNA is TGTGCCAGCAGTGATTCACAGTTCAATCAGCCCCAGCATTTT. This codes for CASSDSQFNQPQHF.

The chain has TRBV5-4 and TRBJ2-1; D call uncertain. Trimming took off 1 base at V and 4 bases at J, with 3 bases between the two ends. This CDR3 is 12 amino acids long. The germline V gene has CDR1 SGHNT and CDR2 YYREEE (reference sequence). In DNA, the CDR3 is TGTGCCAGCAGCTTGCAATACAATGAGCAGTTCTTC. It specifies CASSLQYNEQFF.

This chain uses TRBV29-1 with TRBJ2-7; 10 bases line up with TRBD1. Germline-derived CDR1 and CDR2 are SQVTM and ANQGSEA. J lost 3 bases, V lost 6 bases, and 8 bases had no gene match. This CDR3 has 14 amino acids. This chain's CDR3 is CSVCGQGEVYEQYF. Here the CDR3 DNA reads TGCAGCGTCTGCGGACAGGGGGAGGTCTACGAGCAGTACTTC.

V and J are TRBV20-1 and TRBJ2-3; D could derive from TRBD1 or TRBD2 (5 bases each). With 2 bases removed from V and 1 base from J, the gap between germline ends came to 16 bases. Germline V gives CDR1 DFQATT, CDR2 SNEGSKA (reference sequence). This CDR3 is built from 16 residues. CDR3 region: CSARPTGTSRTDTQYF. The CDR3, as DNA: TGCAGTGCTAGACCCACGGGGACCAGCCGCACAGATACGCAGTATTTT.

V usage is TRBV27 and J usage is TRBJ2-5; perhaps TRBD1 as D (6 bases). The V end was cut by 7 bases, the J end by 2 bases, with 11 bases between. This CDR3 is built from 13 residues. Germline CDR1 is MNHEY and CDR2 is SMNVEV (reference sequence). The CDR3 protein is CASMAGAQETQYF. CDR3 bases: TGTGCCAGCATGGCAGGGGCACAAGAGACCCAGTACTTC.